The sequence of this TCR beta chain was determined in a study of blood T cells in healthy people across ages. The use of a sample-barcoded 5' primer and a J-beta primer mix characterized a second PCR of about 7 to 12 cycles. Each sample provided no less than 2.5 million CDR3-containing paired-end reads. TCRdb ran MiXCR on the 5' RACE reads and lists one entry per CDR3 protein. The data show about 1.4 million distinct CDR3 sequences, approximately 60% seen once. This clonotype was seen a handful of times. V shed 4 bases, J shed 2 bases, and the junction held 4 bases outside the gene matches. CDR3 length equals 16 residues. CDR1 LGHDT and CDR2 YNNKEL come from the germline V gene (reference sequence).

Sequencing input: blood. This clonotype was obtained from a man between 18 and 35 years old in good health. This chain links TRBV3-1 with TRBJ2-3, with 12 positions matching TRBD2. The CDR3 region has the DNA TGTGCCAGCAGCCCCCGGACTAGCGGGGCCACAGATACGCAGTATTTT. Protein product: CASSPRTSGATDTQYF.